This is a list of T cell receptor beta chains from one sample in a study of T cell responses to AZD1222 COVID-19 vaccine. Measured with immunoSEQ multiplex PCR; TCRdb has only the in-frame clones, and not every one. The sample has about 160,000 clones; 90% to 95% are singletons. The sequences come from peripheral blood, collected on day 0 of AZD1222 vaccination. Receptor source: an adult in good health. The CDR3 runs from the conserved cysteine through the conserved F or W. A D gene is named only where the DNA matches it firmly. Some rows have no size entry. The others give once, few or many, or a class for an expanded clone.

V gene,CDR3 length,D gene,clone size,J gene,CDR3 protein,CDR3 DNA
TRBV6-1,15,TRBD1,NA,TRBJ1-1,CASSDPWTGGTEAFF,TGTGCCAGCAGTGACCCCTGGACAGGGGGCACTGAAGCTTTCTTT
TRBV27,16,TRBD1,NA,TRBJ1-6,CASSSTDRGNNSPLHF,TGTGCCAGCAGTTCAACCGACAGGGGGAATAATTCACCCCTCCACTTT
TRBV7-6,12,NA,NA,TRBJ2-1,CASSSRNNEQFF,TGTGCCAGCAGCTCAAGAAACAATGAGCAGTTCTTC
TRBV14,13,NA,NA,TRBJ1-6,CASSQRLSSPLHF,TGTGCCAGCAGCCAAAGATTGTCTTCACCCCTCCACTTT
TRBV10-3,18,NA,NA,TRBJ1-5,CAISESWGSGYSNQPQHF,TGTGCCATCAGTGAGTCGTGGGGATCCGGGTATAGCAATCAGCCCCAGCATTTT
TRBV14,15,NA,NA,TRBJ1-2,CASSQESWGYDGYTF,TGTGCCAGCAGCCAAGAGTCATGGGGGTACGATGGCTACACCTTC
TRBV7-8,15,TRBD2,NA,TRBJ2-3,CASSSTSGRGDTQYF,TGTGCCAGCAGCTCGACTAGCGGGAGGGGGGATACGCAGTATTTT
TRBV11-2,15,TRBD1,NA,TRBJ2-5,CASSLEQGAGETQYF,TGTGCCAGCAGCTTAGAACAGGGGGCGGGGGAGACCCAGTACTTC
TRBV2,16,NA,NA,TRBJ1-1,CASSEATTGFNTEAFF,TGTGCCAGCAGTGAAGCGACTACAGGGTTTAACACTGAAGCTTTCTTT
TRBV2,14,NA,NA,TRBJ1-1,CASSEGSWNTEAFF,TGTGCCAGCAGCGAAGGGAGTTGGAACACTGAAGCTTTCTTT
TRBV19,14,NA,NA,TRBJ1-1,CASSDQTGREEAFF,TGTGCCAGTAGTGATCAAACCGGCCGGGAAGAAGCTTTCTTT
TRBV29-1,16,NA,NA,TRBJ1-5,CSVAEEGRYSNQPQHF,TGCAGCGTTGCTGAGGAGGGCAGATATAGCAATCAGCCCCAGCATTTT
TRBV5-6,14,TRBD1,NA,TRBJ2-1,CASSWGQGLNEQFF,TGTGCCAGCAGCTGGGGACAGGGGCTGAATGAGCAGTTCTTC
TRBV3-1/TRBV3-2,13,NA,NA,TRBJ1-1,CASSQDPRTGAFF,TGTGCCAGCAGCCAAGACCCGAGAACGGGAGCTTTCTTT
TRBV3-1/TRBV3-2,14,TRBD1,once,TRBJ1-1,CASSQVRGRTEAFF,TGTGCCAGCAGCCAAGTCAGGGGGAGGACTGAAGCTTTCTTT
TRBV3-1/TRBV3-2,16,NA,NA,TRBJ2-3,CASSLLARGGADTQYF,TGTGCCAGCAGCCTCCTCGCTAGGGGCGGGGCAGATACGCAGTATTTT
TRBV20-1,15,NA,NA,TRBJ2-2,CSASRTGSVSGELFF,TGCAGTGCTAGTAGAACGGGGTCGGTATCCGGGGAGCTGTTTTTT
TRBV19,14,NA,NA,TRBJ1-6,CASSTQGVDSPLHF,TGTGCCAGTAGTACACAGGGAGTGGATTCACCCCTCCACTTT
TRBV7-2,15,NA,NA,TRBJ2-5,CASSPPDTIQETQYF,TGTGCCAGCAGCCCCCCGGACACTATTCAAGAGACCCAGTACTTC
TRBV10-1,12,NA,few,TRBJ1-1,CASSRGSSEAFF,TGCGCCAGCAGTCGAGGGTCCTCTGAAGCTTTCTTT
TRBV7-9,18,TRBD1,NA,TRBJ2-2,CASSWTGQMGSNTGELFF,TGTGCCAGCAGCTGGACAGGCCAGATGGGGTCGAACACCGGGGAGCTGTTTTTT
TRBV6-5,13,NA,NA,TRBJ1-4,CASSRQEGEKLFF,TGTGCCAGCAGTCGACAGGAGGGGGAAAAACTGTTTTTT
TRBV6-2/TRBV6-3,17,NA,NA,TRBJ2-1,CASSYSISKRGYNEQFF,TGTGCCAGCAGTTACTCGATTTCCAAACGCGGCTACAATGAGCAGTTCTTC
TRBV30,15,TRBD2,NA,TRBJ2-3,CAWSNREGWTDTQYF,TGTGCCTGGAGTAATCGGGAGGGCTGGACAGATACGCAGTATTTT
TRBV2,14,NA,once,TRBJ2-1,CASKAFSSYNEQFF,TGTGCCAGCAAAGCGTTTAGCTCCTACAATGAGCAGTTCTTC
TRBV2,15,NA,NA,TRBJ1-6,CASSEQGSYNSPLHF,TGTGCCAGCAGTGAACAGGGTTCCTATAATTCACCCCTCCACTTT
TRBV30,13,NA,NA,TRBJ1-6,CAWSEVFSSPLHF,TGTGCCTGGAGTGAAGTATTCAGTTCACCCCTCCACTTT
TRBV7-7,16,NA,once,TRBJ2-1,CASSLGSGGPYNEQFF,TGTGCCAGCAGCTTAGGCAGTGGCGGGCCTTACAATGAGCAGTTCTTC
TRBV2,17,NA,NA,TRBJ2-1,CASKEESWRGSYNEQFF,TGTGCCAGCAAAGAGGAATCGTGGCGGGGCTCCTACAATGAGCAGTTCTTC
TRBV7-2,13,TRBD1,NA,TRBJ1-2,CASSSDRAGGYTF,TGTGCCAGCAGCTCCGACAGGGCTGGCGGCTACACCTTC
TRBV19,13,NA,once,TRBJ1-6,CASSIGGWSPLHF,TGTGCCAGTAGTATTGGGGGCTGGTCACCCCTCCACTTT
TRBV18,17,NA,NA,TRBJ2-6,CASSVGRFLSGANVLTF,TGTGCCAGCTCCGTGGGGCGATTCCTCTCTGGGGCCAACGTCCTGACTTTC
TRBV19,16,NA,NA,TRBJ1-3,CASSISNPASGNTIYF,TGTGCCAGTAGTATAAGCAATCCGGCCTCTGGAAACACCATATATTTT
TRBV7-9,14,NA,once,TRBJ2-2,CASSFWDSTGELFF,TGTGCCAGCAGCTTTTGGGACTCGACCGGGGAGCTGTTTTTT
TRBV15,18,TRBD1,NA,TRBJ1-6,CATSSLQGQSSYNSPLHF,TGTGCCACCAGCAGCTTACAGGGGCAGAGCTCCTATAATTCACCCCTCCACTTT
TRBV29-1,15,NA,NA,TRBJ2-5,CSAGRRQGGEETQYF,TGCAGCGCCGGGAGACGGCAGGGCGGTGAAGAGACCCAGTACTTC
TRBV7-9,12,NA,NA,TRBJ1-1,CASSPGQFEAFF,TGTGCCAGCAGCCCTGGACAGTTTGAAGCTTTCTTT
TRBV5-6,16,NA,few,TRBJ1-2,CASSGSDAGRNYGYTF,TGTGCCAGCAGCGGGTCGGATGCGGGGCGTAACTATGGCTACACCTTC
TRBV19,13,NA,NA,TRBJ1-2,CASGRGPGAGYTF,TGTGCCAGCGGTCGCGGGCCAGGGGCTGGCTACACCTTC
TRBV10-3,15,NA,NA,TRBJ1-6,CAISQGSSYNSPLHF,TGTGCCATCAGCCAGGGGAGCTCCTATAATTCACCCCTCCACTTT